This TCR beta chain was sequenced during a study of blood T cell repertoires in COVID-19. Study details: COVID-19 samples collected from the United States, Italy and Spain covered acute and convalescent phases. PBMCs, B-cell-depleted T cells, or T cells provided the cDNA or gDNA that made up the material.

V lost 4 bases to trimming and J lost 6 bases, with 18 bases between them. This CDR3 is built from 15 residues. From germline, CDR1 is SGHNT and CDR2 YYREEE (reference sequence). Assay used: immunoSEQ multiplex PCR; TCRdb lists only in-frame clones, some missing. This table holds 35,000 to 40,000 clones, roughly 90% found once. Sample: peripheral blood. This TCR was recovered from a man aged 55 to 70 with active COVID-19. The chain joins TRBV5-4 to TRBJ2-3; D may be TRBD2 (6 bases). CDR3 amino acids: CASSPPGTGADTQYF. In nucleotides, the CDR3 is TGTGCCAGCAGCCCGCCGGGAACGGGAGCGGATACGCAGTATTTT.